What follows are 7 T cell receptor beta chains derived from one specimen sequenced in a study of type 1 and type 2 diabetes patients (dated by TCRdb to the mid-2010s). The instrument was an Illumina MiSeq. Genomic DNA from sorted T cell subsets was used as template for TCRbeta CDR3 amplification. The TCRbeta CDR3 region was amplified by multiplex PCR using 30 forward and 13 reverse primers. In TCRdb, the public reads were trimmed at Q25 with fastp and aligned with MiXCR, with productive beta chains retained. Under each unique CDR3 protein, matching rows form one entry showing the most common genes and DNA. This sample lists about 290,000 distinct CDR3 sequences; over 45% were detected once. The top ten constitute about 13% of the sample. The sequenced material came from peripheral blood mononuclear cells (PBMCs). These receptors all stem from a young man with type 2 diabetes.

This clonotype was counted many times. The genes are TRBV15 and TRBJ1-2; D is undetermined. CDR1 LNHNV and CDR2 YYDKDF come from the germline V gene (reference sequence). V was trimmed by 6 bases and J by 1 base, leaving 9 bases between them. This CDR3 is 13 amino acids long. The CDR3 loop reads CATSHGVNYGYTF. CDR3 sequence (DNA): TGTGCCACCAGTCATGGGGTTAACTATGGCTACACCTTC.

This clonotype was counted only a few times. Here the CDR3 DNA reads TGTGCCAGCAGCCAAGGTCCCAGGACCACCTACGAGCAGTACTTC. Translating gives CASSQGPRTTYEQYF. J is TRBJ2-7 and V is TRBV4-2, with D unclear. Trimming cost V 1 base and J 2 bases, with 12 bases left between them. This CDR3 has 15 residues. Germline CDR1 is LGHNA and CDR2 is YNFKEQ.

In its sample, this clonotype was seen many times. The rearrangement links TRBV30 to TRBJ1-2; D perhaps matches TRBD1 (5 bases). CDR3 length: 13 residues. V dropped 0 bases and J dropped 8 bases, with 13 bases sitting between them. From germline, CDR1 is GTSNPN and CDR2 SVGIG (reference sequence). CDR3 DNA: TGTGCCTGGAGTGTGGGGCCTGTGGAAGGCTACACCTTC. It codes for CAWSVGPVEGYTF.

At least ten counts were recorded for this clonotype. The V gene is TRBV7-8, the J gene TRBJ2-3; no clear D. CDR1 SGHVS and CDR2 FQNEAQ come from the germline V gene. Trimming took off 4 bases at V and 9 bases at J, with 8 bases between the two ends. CDR3 length: 11 amino acids. The CDR3 sequence: CASSSPMTQYF. The CDR3 DNA sequence: TGTGCCAGCAGCTCCCCGATGACGCAGTATTTT. Complete variable domain (other parts from reference TRBV7-8 and TRBJ2-3): GAGVSQSPRYKVAKRGQDVALRCDPISGHVSLFWYQQALGQGPEFLTYFQNEAQLDKSGLPSDRFFAERPEGSVSTLKIQRTQQEDSAVYLCASSSPMTQYFGPGTRLTVL.

The table lists this clonotype with a count of one. Its ends do not fully match the called genes, so a read error is possible. The chain uses TRBV24-1 and TRBJ2-5; D assignment may be TRBD1 or TRBD2 (5 bases each). Gene TRBJ2-1 matches the end of the DNA better, so the J call may be wrong. CDR1 and CDR2 from the germline V gene are KGHDR and SFDVKD. This CDR3 comprises 16 residues. CDR3 coding DNA: TGTGCCAGCAGTTCCGGGACGGGCCTCAATAGAGGTGAGCAGTTCTTC. Translating gives CASSSGTGLNRGEQFF.

The gene calls are TRBV27 and TRBJ2-5; D unclear. Germline-derived CDR1 and CDR2 are MNHEY and SMNVEV (reference sequence). The germline V and J ends were trimmed by 5 bases and 1 base, with 8 bases remaining between them. The CDR3 covers 13 residues. The CDR3 sequence: CASSNPLQETQYF. The CDR3 DNA follows: TGTGCCAGCAGTAACCCCCTCCAAGAGACCCAGTACTTC.

The chain employs TRBV7-9 and TRBJ1-1; no clear D. This CDR3 spans 11 amino acids. Trimming stripped 5 bases from V and 10 bases from J, with 11 bases between. Germline V gene sequence: CDR1 SEHNR, CDR2 FQNEAQ (reference sequence). This chain's CDR3 is CASSSYDLAFF. The CDR3 coding sequence is TGTGCCAGCAGCAGCTATGATCTAGCTTTCTTT.